These T cell receptor beta chains were read from a single sample in a study of cytomegalovirus exposure and HLA in healthy donors. Clones were sequenced by immunoSEQ multiplex PCR, and TCRdb holds only the in-frame ones, with some missing. The sample holds 95,000 to 150,000 clones, 65% to 80% seen once. The sample consisted of PBMCs. The receptors were sampled from a woman in her forties in good health and CMV-seropositive. Each CDR3 is given with its conserved first and last residue. A D gene is named only where the DNA matches it firmly. The size entry is marked missing in some rows and otherwise reads once, few, many or a size class.

j_call clone_size d_call v_call cdr3_aa cdr3_nt
TRBJ1-2 once TRBD1 TRBV4-3 CASSQDGAGQGAYGYTF TGCGCCAGCAGCCAAGATGGTGCGGGACAGGGCGCTTATGGCTACACCTTC
TRBJ1-2 NA NA TRBV7-2 CASSSGVYGYTF TGTGCCAGCAGCTCCGGGGTCTATGGCTACACCTTC
TRBJ1-1 NA NA TRBV6-5 CASSYGRAANTEAFF TGTGCCAGCAGTTACGGCAGGGCCGCTAACACTGAAGCTTTCTTT
TRBJ2-3 NA NA TRBV13 CASTRRQGSTDTQYF TGTGCCAGCACCCGAAGGCAGGGGAGCACAGATACGCAGTATTTT
TRBJ2-2 few TRBD1 TRBV4-2 CASSQGSTGNRELFF TGTGCCAGCAGCCAAGGTTCGACAGGGAACAGGGAGCTGTTTTTT
TRBJ1-2 NA TRBD1 TRBV12-5 CASGFGTGYGYTF TGTGCTAGTGGTTTTGGGACAGGATATGGCTACACCTTC
TRBJ2-5 NA TRBD2 TRBV19 CASSIGRLAGYQETQYF TGTGCCAGTAGTATAGGGAGACTAGCGGGGTACCAAGAGACCCAGTACTTC
TRBJ2-2 NA NA TRBV10-3 CAIRTRGPGELFF TGTGCCATCAGGACTAGGGGGCCCGGGGAGCTGTTTTTT
TRBJ1-5 NA TRBD1 TRBV29-1 CSVRGQGVGQPQHF TGCAGCGTCCGGGGACAGGGGGTGGGTCAGCCCCAGCATTTT
TRBJ2-1 NA TRBD2 TRBV19 CASSIVAAGDEGEQFF TGTGCCAGTAGTATAGTGGCAGCGGGAGATGAAGGTGAGCAGTTCTTC